Below, 9 T cell receptor beta chains from the same sample are listed, as sequenced in a study of Ad26.COV2.S vaccination and SARS-CoV-2 variants. Only in-frame clones appear in the TCRdb table, and some are missing; sequencing was by immunoSEQ multiplex PCR. This table has around 270,000 clones, around 90% appearing once. Treatment defined: around 19 received Ad26.COV2.S at low or high dose, single or two shots; 5 received placebo; per-sample allocation not given. The investigators took samples on day 63 after the first vaccine or placebo injection. This specimen consisted of peripheral blood, obtained in a trial of Ad26.COV2.S vaccine versus placebo. The receptor source for this set is a person aged 18-65 years who received the Ad26.COV2.S COVID-19 vaccine or a placebo.

The CDR3 region has the DNA TGTGCCATCAGTGAGTCGATGTCCTACGAGCAGTACGTC. Translated, it gives CAISESMSYEQYV. The chain uses TRBV10-3 and TRBJ2-7; no firm D call. The CDR3 has 13 residues. With 0 bases removed from V and 1 base from J, the gap between germline ends came to 4 bases. Germline V gene lookup returns CDR1 ENHRY and CDR2 SYGVKD.

A word on this clone: The final CDR3 position lacks the conserved phenylalanine or tryptophan, pointing to a likely read error. It is unclear where the CDR3 begins or ends on the DNA, so no DNA is shown, and the CDR3 is as TCRdb lists it. V usage is TRBV11-2 and J usage is TRBJ2-3. The CDR3 comprises 13 residues, both ends counted. CDR1 and CDR2 from the germline V gene are SGHAT and FQNNGV. The CDR3 sequence: CASSLDSPAPSLI.

The sample holds one count of this clone. CDR3 residues: CAISEGASPNSPLHF. Here the CDR3 DNA reads TGTGCCATCAGTGAGGGGGCCTCTCCGAATTCACCCCTCCACTTT. The chain uses TRBV10-3 and TRBJ1-6; the D gene is possibly TRBD1 (5 bases). Trimming left V 2 bases short and J 7 bases short, with 12 bases between. Germline-derived CDR1 and CDR2 are ENHRY and SYGVKD. The length of the CDR3 is 15 residues.

Only one count was recorded for this clone. This rearrangement joins TRBV4-2 to TRBJ1-4; D gene ambiguous. The CDR3 is made up of 16 amino acids. The V end lost 0 bases, the J end lost 3 bases, and 11 bases lay between the germline ends. Germline V gene lookup returns CDR1 LGHNA and CDR2 YNFKEQ. The CDR3 bases are TGTGCCAGCAGCCAAGACTTCGCGGCAGCTAATGAAAAACTGTTTTTT. Its protein product is CASSQDFAAANEKLFF.

CDR3: CASSQDSYSGANVLTF. The CDR3 DNA sequence: TGCGCCAGCAGCCAAGACAGCTACTCTGGGGCCAACGTCCTGACTTTC. The rearrangement links TRBV4-3 to TRBJ2-6; no definite D call. Germline V gene data show CDR1 as LGHNA and CDR2 as YSLEER. This CDR3 spans 16 amino acids. V lost 0 bases and J 0 bases, leaving 6 bases between the germline ends.

V gene TRBV7-9 combines with J gene TRBJ1-6; 7 bases are a match to TRBD1. The trim removed 5 bases at V and 3 bases at J, leaving 7 bases unmatched. CDR3 size: 16 residues. Looked up from germline, CDR1 is SEHNR and CDR2 is FQNEAQ (reference sequence). CDR3 DNA: TGTGCCAGCAGCCTACTTGGGGACAGCTATAATTCACCCCTCCACTTT. Protein: CASSLLGDSYNSPLHF. The full variable domain, with the rest looked up from reference TRBV7-9 and TRBJ1-6, is DTGVSQNPRHKITKRGQNVTFRCDPISEHNRLYWYRQTLGQGPEFLTYFQNEAQLEKSRLLSDRFSAERPKGSFSTLEIQRTEQGDSAMYLCASSLLGDSYNSPLHFGNGTRLTVT.

J is TRBJ1-3 and V is TRBV5-8; D not resolved. V was shortened by 4 bases and J by 0 bases, with 14 bases between the two germline ends. From germline, CDR1 is SGHTS and CDR2 YDEGEE. The CDR3 covers 16 residues. The CDR3 DNA follows: TGTGCCAGCAGCCGCCCAGCATTCAGCTCTGGAAACACCATATATTTT. This codes for CASSRPAFSSGNTIYF.

The chain links TRBV5-8 to TRBJ1-2, with a tentative D call TRBD1 (6 bases). Germline values: CDR1 SGHTS, CDR2 YDEGEE. The V gene lost 6 bases and the J gene lost 2 bases, with 20 bases spanning the gap. There are 16 residues in the CDR3. The CDR3 sequence: CASNTYRVRVNYGYTF. CDR3 sequence (DNA): TGTGCCAGCAACACATACAGGGTCCGGGTCAACTATGGCTACACCTTC.

The V gene is TRBV10-3, the J gene TRBJ1-2; D remains unclear. CDR1 ENHRY and CDR2 SYGVKD come from the germline V gene. V shed 0 bases and J shed 4 bases, with 15 bases lying between them. The CDR3 totals 16 residues. In DNA form, the CDR3 reads TGTGCCATCAGTGAGTCGGACCGGGGTTTGAGCTATGGCTACACCTTC. Its translation: CAISESDRGLSYGYTF.